The sequence of this T cell receptor beta chain was determined in a study of OX40 agonist ivuxolimab in advanced cancers. Generated by immunoSEQ multiplex PCR, the TCRdb table keeps only in-frame clones and is missing some. The profile shows about 79,000 clones, 92% of them singletons. Trimming removed 9 bases from V and 2 bases from J, with 11 bases in between. CDR1 and CDR2 (germline): MNHNS, SASEGT. The CDR3 totals 13 residues. This clone has just a few counts. The source material was CD4+ or CD8+ T cells sorted from blood, sampled in a trial of the OX40 agonist ivuxolimab. The J gene is TRBJ2-1, the V gene TRBV6-1; weak D call: TRBD2 (5 bases). This TCR was sampled from an adult with an advanced solid tumor such as melanoma, head and neck, liver or kidney cancer. Here the CDR3 DNA reads TGTGCCAGTAGATCGGGGACCTACAATGAGCAGTTCTTC. It codes for CASRSGTYNEQFF.